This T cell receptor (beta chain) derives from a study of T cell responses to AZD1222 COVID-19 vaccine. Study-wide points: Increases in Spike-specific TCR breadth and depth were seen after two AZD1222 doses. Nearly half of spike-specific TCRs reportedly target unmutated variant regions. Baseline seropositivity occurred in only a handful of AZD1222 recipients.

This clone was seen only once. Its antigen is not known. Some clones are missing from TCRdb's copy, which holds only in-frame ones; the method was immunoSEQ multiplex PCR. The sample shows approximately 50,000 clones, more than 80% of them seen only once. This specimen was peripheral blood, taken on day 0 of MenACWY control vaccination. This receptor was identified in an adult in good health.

Here the CDR3 reads CASSLMSTGYNSPLHF. In nucleotides, the CDR3 is TGTGCCAGCAGTTTAATGTCTACGGGTTATAATTCACCCCTCCACTTT. The chain has TRBV28 and TRBJ1-6; no clear D gene. From germline, CDR1 is MDHEN and CDR2 SYDVKM. The CDR3 totals 16 residues. With 2 bases removed from V and 4 bases from J, the gap between germline ends came to 12 bases. The full variable domain, with the rest looked up from reference TRBV28 and TRBJ1-6, is DVKVTQSSRYLVKRTGEKVFLECVQDMDHENMFWYRQDPGLGLRLIYFSYDVKMKEKGDIPEGYSVSREKKERFSLILESASTNQTSMYLCASSLMSTGYNSPLHFGNGTRLTVT.